This TCR beta chain emerged from a study of T cells in Graves' hyperthyroidism and ophthalmopathy. Study findings and constraints: Ophthalmopathy, which appeared later, was predicted by the model a median about 6.8 months before onset.

This CDR3 comprises 11 residues. The V gene's germline CDR1 is SGHRS and CDR2 YFSETQ. Between the trimmed V and J ends, which lost 4 bases and 5 bases, there was a span of 6 bases. Using RNA transcripts as the source, TCR beta CDR3 regions were amplified. The HTBI primer set was used in a first-round RT-PCR of the TCR CDR3. Using its own MiXCR run on the multiplex PCR reads, TCRdb lists one record per CDR3 protein. There are around 760,000 distinct CDR3 sequences in the sample; 30% to 40% occur only once, and 30% to 40% lies in the top ten. About this clonotype: Its antigen is not known.

Researchers defined stable Graves' hyperthyroidism as no ophthalmopathy progression within 18 months. Uncontrolled infection, other autoimmune disease, pregnancy or lactation barred patients from enrollment. The PBMCs studied were ones that came from 10 ml fresh peripheral blood. This TCR derives from a woman aged 35 to 49 with Graves' hyperthyroidism. The chain carries TRBV5-1 and TRBJ1-1, with unresolved D. Sequenced sample: blood. CDR3 sequence reads: CASSGQTEAFF. The CDR3 DNA reads TGCGCCAGCAGCGGGCAAACTGAAGCTTTCTTT.